This T cell receptor (beta chain) came from a study of T cell responses to AZD1222 COVID-19 vaccine. Only in-frame clones appear in the TCRdb table, and some are missing; sequencing was by immunoSEQ multiplex PCR. The sample shows 80,000 to 100,000 clones, roughly nine tenths of them seen only once. Details on this clone: Its antigen is not known.

Germline values: CDR1 SQVTM, CDR2 ANQGSEA. The CDR3 length is 13 residues. V was clipped by 3 bases and J by 5 bases; unmatched bases: 6. Findings and caveats of the study: The study found Spike-specific TCR breadth and depth rose after two AZD1222 doses.

This material consisted of peripheral blood, taken 28 days after the second AZD1222 dose. J is TRBJ2-5 and V is TRBV29-1; 7 positions agree with TRBD2. This TCR derives from an adult who received the AZD1222 COVID-19 vaccine. The CDR3 DNA is TGCAGCGTTGACGGGCGGGAGAGGGAGACCCAGTACTTC. Protein sequence: CSVDGRERETQYF.